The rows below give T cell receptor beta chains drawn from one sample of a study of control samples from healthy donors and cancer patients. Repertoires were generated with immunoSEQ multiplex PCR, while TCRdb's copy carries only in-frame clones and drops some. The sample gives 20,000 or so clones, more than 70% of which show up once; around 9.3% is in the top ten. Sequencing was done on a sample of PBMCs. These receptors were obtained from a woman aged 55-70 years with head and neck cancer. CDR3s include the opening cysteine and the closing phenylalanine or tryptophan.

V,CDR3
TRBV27,CASSRTGGELFF
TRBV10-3,CAISLTSGTYNEQFF
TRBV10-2,CASSERVLNEQFF
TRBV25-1,CASSLLTGTGYTF
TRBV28,CASSNRAPNQPQHF
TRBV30,CAWSVTAGYSYEQYF
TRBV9,CASSVELGTGELFF
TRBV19,CASSITATTQPQHF
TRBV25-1,CASSDPTGGGGNTIYF
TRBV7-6,CASSLASAPGATGELFF
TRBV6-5,CAARGLGPETQYF
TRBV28,CASSLYQNTEAFF
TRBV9,CASSVSLVNTEAFF
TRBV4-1,CASKEARGTAFMNTEAFF
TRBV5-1,CASSLASGLYEQYF
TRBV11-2,CASSLRDRGFTEAFF
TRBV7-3,CASSSTPEETQYF
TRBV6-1,CASSEGSAPNNEQFF
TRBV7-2,CASSKDNQPQHF
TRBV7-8,CASSLGTGAYYYNSPLHF
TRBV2,CASSDSGEGQPQHF
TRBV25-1,CASSAANRGTEAFF
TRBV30,CAWSVSGSNQPQHF
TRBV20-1,CSASQLQEKLFF
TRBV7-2,CASSSGFNEQFF
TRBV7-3,CASSLWTGGMAGELFF
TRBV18,CASSPPGVDRVYTGELFF
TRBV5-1,CASQRIMNTEAFF
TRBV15,CATSTRGPRLSGANVLTF
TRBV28,CASSLPGRYEQYF
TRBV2,CASSEYPNYGYTF
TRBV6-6,CASSYVQGYEQYF
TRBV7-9,CASSLAGQGEWTGELFF
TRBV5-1,CASSWIGNEQFF
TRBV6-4,CASSEEPTASGYTF
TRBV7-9,CASSLRDSEEAFF
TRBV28,CASSSPPRVRSNQPQHF
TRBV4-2,CASSQDGTSGTDTQYF
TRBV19,CASSKPGAGANVLTF
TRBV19,CATVRGGEQFF
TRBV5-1,CASSSQGDPGNTIYF
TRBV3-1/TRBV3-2,CASSQGGDGYTF
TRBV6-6,CASSYGGGGNQPQHF
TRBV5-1,CASSLLGQVTGELFF
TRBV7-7,CASSPTRIAGHRQETQYF
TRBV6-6,CASTLGWEQYF
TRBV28,CASSSAGLTTDTQYF
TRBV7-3,CASSLSISETSPLHF
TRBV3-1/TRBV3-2,CASSQYTEQFF
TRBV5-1,CASSLGLAGGANEQFF